This entry describes one T cell receptor beta chain. The entry originates in a study of blood T cell repertoires in COVID-19. Study context: Samples came from the United States, Italy and Spain, spanning acute and convalescent COVID-19. In each case, the material was cDNA or gDNA derived from T cells, B-cell-depleted T cells, or PBMCs.

Per the authors' pipeline: Reference gene primers were amplified, and this amplification served to estimate nucleated cell counts. Profiled with immunoSEQ multiplex PCR; TCRdb holds only in-frame clones, not every one. V, J and clone size derive from that table, while D and trimming were established from the DNA sequence. The data contain tens of thousands of clones, 80% to 90% of them singletons. The CDR3 sequence is 18 residues long. V lost 2 bases to trimming and J lost 0 bases, with 17 bases between them. Germline-derived CDR1 and CDR2 are MGHRA and YSYEKL. The chain couples TRBV4-1 to TRBJ2-1; D might be TRBD2 (5 bases). The sequence was collected from a woman aged 70-85 years in a cohort sampled during active COVID-19. The specimen was peripheral blood. The CDR3 DNA reads as TGCGCCAGCAGCCAATATAGCGCGGCCTTGAGCTCCTACAATGAGCAGTTCTTC. It yields the protein CASSQYSAALSSYNEQFF.